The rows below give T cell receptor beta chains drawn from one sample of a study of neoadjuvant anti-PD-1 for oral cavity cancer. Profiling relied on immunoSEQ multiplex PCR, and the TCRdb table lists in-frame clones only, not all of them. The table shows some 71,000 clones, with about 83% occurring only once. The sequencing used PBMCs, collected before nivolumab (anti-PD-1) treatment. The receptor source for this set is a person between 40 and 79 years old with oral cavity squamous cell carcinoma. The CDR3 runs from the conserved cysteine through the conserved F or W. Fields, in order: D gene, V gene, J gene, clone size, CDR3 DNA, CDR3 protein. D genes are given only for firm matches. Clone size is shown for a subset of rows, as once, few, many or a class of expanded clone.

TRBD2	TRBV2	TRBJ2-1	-	TGTGCCAGCAGGCCCCCCGGACGGGCGGGGGGCTACAATGAGCAGTTCTTC	CASRPPGRAGGYNEQFF
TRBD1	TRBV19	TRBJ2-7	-	TGTGCCAGTAGTATCACAGGGGTGAGATACGAGCAGTACTTC	CASSITGVRYEQYF
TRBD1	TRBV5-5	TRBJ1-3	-	TGTGCCAGCAGCTTGAACAGGGGGCTAAGCTCTGGAAACACCATATATTTT	CASSLNRGLSSGNTIYF
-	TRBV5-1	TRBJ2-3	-	TGCGCCAGCAGCTTGGAGACGACAGCCCTACTCACAGATACGCAGTATTTT	CASSLETTALLTDTQYF
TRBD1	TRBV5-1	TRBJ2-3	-	TGCGCCAGCAGCCTAAGTAAGACAGGGTGGACAGATACGCAGTATTTT	CASSLSKTGWTDTQYF
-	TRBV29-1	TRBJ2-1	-	TGCAGCGTTGGAGGTTTCTCCTACAATGAGCAGTTCTTC	CSVGGFSYNEQFF
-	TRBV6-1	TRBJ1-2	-	TGTGCCAGCACTCCGGAGGGGGACTATGGCTACACCTTC	CASTPEGDYGYTF
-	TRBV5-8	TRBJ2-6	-	TGTGCCAGCAGCTTGGACGCCGGGGCCAACGTCCTGACTTTC	CASSLDAGANVLTF
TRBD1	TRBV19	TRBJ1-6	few	TGTGCCAGTAGTATTTCGGCAGGGGGCCAACCACCCCTCCACTTT	CASSISAGGQPPLHF
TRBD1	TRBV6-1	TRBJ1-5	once	TGTGCCAGCAGTGAACTACCCACAGGGGGGACGGGCCAGCCCCAGCATTTT	CASSELPTGGTGQPQHF
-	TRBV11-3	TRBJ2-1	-	TGTGCCAGCAGCTTATCGGAAAACAGGGTACTTTACAATGAGCAGTTCTTC	CASSLSENRVLYNEQFF
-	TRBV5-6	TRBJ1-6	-	TGTGCCAGCAACCCCTCCGGGGGAGGTAATTCACCCCTCCACTTT	CASNPSGGGNSPLHF
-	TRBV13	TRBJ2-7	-	TGTGCCAGCAGCTTAGCCACTCGAGGGGTCGAGCAGTACTTC	CASSLATRGVEQYF
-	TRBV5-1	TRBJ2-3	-	TGCGCCAGCAGCTTGTACTCCCCAGGGTCAGATACGCAGTATTTT	CASSLYSPGSDTQYF
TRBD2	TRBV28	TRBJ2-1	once	TGTGCCAGCAGTTCCTCGGACTCGCGGGAGGTAGGGCATGAGCAGTTCTTC	CASSSSDSREVGHEQFF
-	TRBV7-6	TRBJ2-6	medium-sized	TGTGCCAGCAGCCCAGGCCGGTTGGGGGCCAACGTCCTGACTTTC	CASSPGRLGANVLTF
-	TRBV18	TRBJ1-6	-	TGTGCCAGCTCACCACCGGGGGGGCATAATTCACCCCTCCACTTT	CASSPPGGHNSPLHF
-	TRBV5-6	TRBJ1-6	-	TGTGCCAGCAGCTTGGGTTCACCAAATTCACCCCTCCACTTT	CASSLGSPNSPLHF
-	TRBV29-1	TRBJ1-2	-	TGCAGCGTTGAATTTATTGCCCGTAGGGCGAACTATGGCTACACCTTC	CSVEFIARRANYGYTF
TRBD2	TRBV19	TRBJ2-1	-	TGTGCCAGTAGTACAATAGCGGGGGGGTACAATGAGCAGTTCTTC	CASSTIAGGYNEQFF
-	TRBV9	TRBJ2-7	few	TGTGCCAGCAGCGTTTCCCAACAGGGCAAGCAGTACTTC	CASSVSQQGKQYF
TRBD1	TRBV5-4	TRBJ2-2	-	TGTGCCAGCAGCTTGGATTTGACAGGGGGCACCGGGGAGCTGTTTTTT	CASSLDLTGGTGELFF
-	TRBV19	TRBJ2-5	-	TGTGCCAGTAGTGTCCCCCTCTCGTACCAAGAGACCCAGTACTTC	CASSVPLSYQETQYF
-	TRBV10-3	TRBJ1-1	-	TGTGCCATCACATTGGGGGTGAACACTGAAGCTTTCTTT	CAITLGVNTEAFF
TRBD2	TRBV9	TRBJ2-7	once	TGTGCCAGCAACACCATCCAGACTAGCGGGAGCCACGAGCAGTACTTC	CASNTIQTSGSHEQYF
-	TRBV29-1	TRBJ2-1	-	TGCAGCGCGGGGGCCGGTCAGAGCTCCTACAATGAGCAGTTCTTC	CSAGAGQSSYNEQFF
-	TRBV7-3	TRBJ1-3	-	TGTGCCAGCAGCCCCTCCCCCGCGGGTTCTGGAAACACCATATATTTT	CASSPSPAGSGNTIYF
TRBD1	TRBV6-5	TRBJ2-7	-	TGTGCCAGCAGTTACGGGACAGGGTGGGAGCAGTACTTC	CASSYGTGWEQYF
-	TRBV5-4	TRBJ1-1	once	TGTGCCAGCAGCTCCCCCCCCGTGAACACTGAAGCTTTCTTT	CASSSPPVNTEAFF
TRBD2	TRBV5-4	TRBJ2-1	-	TGTGCCAGCAGCTTGGCCGGCCGACTAGCGGGCTATGAGCAGTTCTTC	CASSLAGRLAGYEQFF
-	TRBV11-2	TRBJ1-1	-	TGTGCCAGCACCACGAGCACAGTGAACACTGAAGCTTTCTTT	CASTTSTVNTEAFF
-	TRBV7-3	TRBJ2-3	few	TGTGCCAGCAGCTTAATGGCGGGCACAGATACGCAGTATTTT	CASSLMAGTDTQYF
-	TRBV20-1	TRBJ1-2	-	TGCAGTGCCGTCGGCTACACCTTC	CSAVGYTF
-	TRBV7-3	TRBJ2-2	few	TGTGCCAGCAGCCGGCAAGCAGGGGACGCGAACACCGGGGAGCTGTTTTTT	CASSRQAGDANTGELFF
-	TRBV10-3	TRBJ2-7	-	TGTGCCATCAGTGAGTCAGCCTCCGAGCAGTACTTC	CAISESASEQYF
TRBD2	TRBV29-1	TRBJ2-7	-	TGCAGCGTTGATTCGGGGGGGACCTACGAGCAGTACTTC	CSVDSGGTYEQYF
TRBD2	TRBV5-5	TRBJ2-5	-	TGTGCCAGCAGCCCGACTAGCGCGGAGGGGACCCAGTACTTC	CASSPTSAEGTQYF
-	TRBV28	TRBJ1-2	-	TGTGCCAGCAGGGGGGAATCCAACTATGGCTACACCTTC	CASRGESNYGYTF
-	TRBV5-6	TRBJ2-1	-	TGTGCCAGCAGCTTTCAGGGAATCCAAAATGAGCAGTTCTTC	CASSFQGIQNEQFF
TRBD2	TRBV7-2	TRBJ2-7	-	TGTGCCAGCAGCTTTAGCGGGGGGGATTACGAGCAGTACTTC	CASSFSGGDYEQYF
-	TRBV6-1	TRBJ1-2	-	TGTGCCAGCAGTGAGTCGGCCGTAATTATCTATGGCTACACCTTC	CASSESAVIIYGYTF
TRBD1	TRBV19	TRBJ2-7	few	TGTGCCAGTAGAGCCGGACAGGGGGCCGACGAGCAGTACTTC	CASRAGQGADEQYF
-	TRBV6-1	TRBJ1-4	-	TGTGCCAGCAGTGAATACGACGGTAATGAAAAACTGTTTTTT	CASSEYDGNEKLFF
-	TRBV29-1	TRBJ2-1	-	TGCAGCGTTGATGGGGGGATCCCAGAGCAGTTCTTC	CSVDGGIPEQFF
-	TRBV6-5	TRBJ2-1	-	TGTGCCAGCGCGGATGGGTATGAGCAGTTCTTC	CASADGYEQFF
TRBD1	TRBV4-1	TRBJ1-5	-	TGCGCCAGCAGCCGAGGACAGGGAGGTCGCAATCAGCCCCAGCATTTT	CASSRGQGGRNQPQHF
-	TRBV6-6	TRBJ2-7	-	TGTGCCAGCAGTAACCGCGCGGCTTACGAGCAGTACTTC	CASSNRAAYEQYF
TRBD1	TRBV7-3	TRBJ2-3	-	TGTGCCAGCAGCTTATCCCGGGACAGGGGTGGTGATACGCAGTATTTT	CASSLSRDRGGDTQYF
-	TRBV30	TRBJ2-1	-	TGTGCCTGGAGCGAGGGGTCGGTTGGGTTCTTC	CAWSEGSVGFF
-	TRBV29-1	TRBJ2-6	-	TGCAGCGTTGCGCGCTCTGGGGCCAACGTCCTGACTTTC	CSVARSGANVLTF
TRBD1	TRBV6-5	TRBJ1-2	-	TGTGCCAGCAGTTCGGGACAGACCTATGGCTACACCTTC	CASSSGQTYGYTF
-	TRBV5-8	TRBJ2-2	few	TGTGCCAGCATCCTCTCGTGGGGGCGGACCGGGGAGCTGTTTTTT	CASILSWGRTGELFF
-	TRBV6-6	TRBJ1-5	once	TGTGCCAGCAGCTACAGGGTGGTAGGCAATCAGCCCCAGCATTTT	CASSYRVVGNQPQHF
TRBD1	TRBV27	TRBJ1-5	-	TGTGCCAGCAGTTCCCTGAGCCTAGGGGGCTCTAGCAATCAGCCCCAGCATTTT	CASSSLSLGGSSNQPQHF